This T cell receptor beta chain was documented in a study of neurological immune-mediated disorders. 5'RACE generated cDNA with 10-nucleotide random UMIs. TCRdb analysed the 5' RACE reads with MiXCR anew, one entry per CDR3 protein. The table records some 47,000 distinct CDR3 sequences, approximately 16% of them present only once. CDR3 size: 17 residues. CDR1 and CDR2 from the germline V gene are DFQATT and SNEGSKA (reference sequence). V was clipped by 3 bases and J by 2 bases; unmatched bases: 15. The clonotype was recovered from a man aged 60 to 75 in good health. Sample: PBMCs. The chain links TRBV20-1 to TRBJ2-7; 8 bases line up with TRBD2. The CDR3 is CSARASGASGSTYEQYF. The CDR3 region has the DNA TGCAGTGCTAGGGCCTCGGGGGCTAGCGGGTCGACCTACGAGCAGTACTTC.